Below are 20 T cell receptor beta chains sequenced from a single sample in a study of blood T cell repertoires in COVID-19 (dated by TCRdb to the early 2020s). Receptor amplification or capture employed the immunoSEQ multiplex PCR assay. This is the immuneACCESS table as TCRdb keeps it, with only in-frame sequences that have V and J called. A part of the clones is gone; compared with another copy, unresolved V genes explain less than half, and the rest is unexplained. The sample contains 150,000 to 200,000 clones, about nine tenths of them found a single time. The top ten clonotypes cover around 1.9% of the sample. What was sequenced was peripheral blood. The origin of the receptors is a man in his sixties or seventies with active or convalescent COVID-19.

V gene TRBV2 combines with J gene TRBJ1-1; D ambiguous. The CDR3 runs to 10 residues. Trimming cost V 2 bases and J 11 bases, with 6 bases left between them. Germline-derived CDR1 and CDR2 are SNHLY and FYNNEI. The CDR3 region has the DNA TGTGCCAGCAGTGAATGGCTTGCTTTCTTT. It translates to CASSEWLAFF.

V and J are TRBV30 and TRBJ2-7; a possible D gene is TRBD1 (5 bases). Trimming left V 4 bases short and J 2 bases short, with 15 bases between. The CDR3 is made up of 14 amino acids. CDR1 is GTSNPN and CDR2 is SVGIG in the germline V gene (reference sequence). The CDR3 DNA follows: TGTGCCTGGACTTATAGGGGCTTCCCCTACGAGCAGTACTTC. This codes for CAWTYRGFPYEQYF. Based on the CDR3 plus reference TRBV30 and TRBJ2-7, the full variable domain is SQTIHQWPATLVQPVGSPLSLECTVEGTSNPNLYWYRQAAGRGLQLLFYSVGIGQISSEVPQNLSASRPQDRQFILSSKKLLLSDSGFYLCAWTYRGFPYEQYFGPGTRLTVT.

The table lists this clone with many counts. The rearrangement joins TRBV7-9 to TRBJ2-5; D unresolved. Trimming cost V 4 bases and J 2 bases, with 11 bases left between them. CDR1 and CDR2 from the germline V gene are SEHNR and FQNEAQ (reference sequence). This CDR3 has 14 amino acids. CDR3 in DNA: TGTGCCAGCAGCTCGGTAGCAGAACAAGAGACCCAGTACTTC. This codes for CASSSVAEQETQYF.

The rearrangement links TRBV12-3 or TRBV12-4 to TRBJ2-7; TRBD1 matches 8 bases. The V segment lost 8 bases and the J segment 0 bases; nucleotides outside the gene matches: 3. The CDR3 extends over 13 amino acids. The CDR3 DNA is TGTGCCAGCCGGACAGGGAGCTCCTACGAGCAGTACTTC. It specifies CASRTGSSYEQYF.

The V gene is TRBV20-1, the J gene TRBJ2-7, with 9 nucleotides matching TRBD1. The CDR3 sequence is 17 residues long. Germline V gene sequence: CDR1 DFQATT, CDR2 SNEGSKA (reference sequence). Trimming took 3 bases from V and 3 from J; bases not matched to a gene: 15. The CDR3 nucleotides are TGCAGTGCTAGTTCCACAAACAGGGGGCTTCAGTACTACGAGCAGTACTTC. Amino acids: CSASSTNRGLQYYEQYF.

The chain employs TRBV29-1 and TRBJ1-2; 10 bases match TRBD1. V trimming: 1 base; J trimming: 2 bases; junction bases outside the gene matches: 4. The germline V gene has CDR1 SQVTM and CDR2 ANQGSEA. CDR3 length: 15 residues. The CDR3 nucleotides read TGCAGCGTTGAAGGGGGACAGGGGCGAAACTATGGCTACACCTTC. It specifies CSVEGGQGRNYGYTF.

CDR3 coding DNA: TGCGCCAGCAGCTTGAGTACAGGGGGCCTCGCAGATACGCAGTATTTT. This codes for CASSLSTGGLADTQYF. J is TRBJ2-3 and V is TRBV5-1; TRBD1 matches at 9 bases. V lost 1 base, J lost 4 bases, and 7 bases stayed unmatched. CDR1 is SGHRS and CDR2 is YFSETQ in the germline V gene. CDR3 size: 16 residues. The full variable domain, with the rest looked up from reference TRBV5-1 and TRBJ2-3, is KAGVTQTPRYLIKTRGQQVTLSCSPISGHRSVSWYQQTPGQGLQFLFEYFSETQRNKGNFPGRFSGRQFSNSRSEMNVSTLELGDSALYLCASSLSTGGLADTQYFGPGTRLTVL.

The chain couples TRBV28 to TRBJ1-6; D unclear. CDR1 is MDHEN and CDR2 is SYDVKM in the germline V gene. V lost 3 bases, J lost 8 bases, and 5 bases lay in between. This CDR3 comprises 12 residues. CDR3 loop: CASSFPDSPLHF. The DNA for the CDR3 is TGTGCCAGCAGTTTCCCAGATTCACCCCTCCACTTT.

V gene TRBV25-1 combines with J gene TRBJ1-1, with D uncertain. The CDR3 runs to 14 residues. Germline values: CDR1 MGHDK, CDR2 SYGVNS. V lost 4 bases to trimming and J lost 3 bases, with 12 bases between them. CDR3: CASSVAGSHTEAFF. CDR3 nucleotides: TGTGCCAGCAGTGTTGCCGGGTCCCACACTGAAGCTTTCTTT. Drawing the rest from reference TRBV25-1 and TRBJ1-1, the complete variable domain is EADIYQTPRYLVIGTGKKITLECSQTMGHDKMYWYQQDPGMELHLIHYSYGVNSTEKGDLSSESTVSRIRTEHFPLTLESARPSHTSQYLCASSVAGSHTEAFFGQGTRLTVV.

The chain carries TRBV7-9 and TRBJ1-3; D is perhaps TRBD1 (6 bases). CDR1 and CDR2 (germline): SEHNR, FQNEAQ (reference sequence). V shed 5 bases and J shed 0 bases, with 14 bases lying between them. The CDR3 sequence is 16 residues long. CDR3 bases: TGTGCCAGCAGCCCACAGGGCTTGGGCTCTGGAAACACCATATATTTT. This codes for CASSPQGLGSGNTIYF.

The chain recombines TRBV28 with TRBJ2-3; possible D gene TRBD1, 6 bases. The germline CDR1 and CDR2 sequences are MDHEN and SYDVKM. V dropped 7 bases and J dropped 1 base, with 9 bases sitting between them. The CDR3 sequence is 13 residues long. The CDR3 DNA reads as TGTGCCAGCAACGAGGGGGGCACAGATACGCAGTATTTT. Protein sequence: CASNEGGTDTQYF. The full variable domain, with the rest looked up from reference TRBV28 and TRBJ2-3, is DVKVTQSSRYLVKRTGEKVFLECVQDMDHENMFWYRQDPGLGLRLIYFSYDVKMKEKGDIPEGYSVSREKKERFSLILESASTNQTSMYLCASNEGGTDTQYFGPGTRLTVL.

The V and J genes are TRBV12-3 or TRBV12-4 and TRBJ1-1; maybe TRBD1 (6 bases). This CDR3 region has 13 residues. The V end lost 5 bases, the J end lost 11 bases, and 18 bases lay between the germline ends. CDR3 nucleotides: TGTGCCAGCAGTCCTCATTGGAGCAGGGGTGCTTTCTTT. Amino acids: CASSPHWSRGAFF.

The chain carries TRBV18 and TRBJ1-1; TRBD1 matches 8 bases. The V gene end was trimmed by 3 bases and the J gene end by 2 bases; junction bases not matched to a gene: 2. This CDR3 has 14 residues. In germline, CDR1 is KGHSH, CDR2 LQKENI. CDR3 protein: CASSPDRGNTEAFF. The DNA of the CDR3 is TGTGCCAGCTCACCTGACAGGGGTAACACTGAAGCTTTCTTT. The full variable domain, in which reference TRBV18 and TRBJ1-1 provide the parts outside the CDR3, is NAGVMQNPRHLVRRRGQEARLRCSPMKGHSHVYWYRQLPEEGLKFMVYLQKENIIDESGMPKERFSAEFPKEGPSILRIQQVVRGDSAAYFCASSPDRGNTEAFFGQGTRLTVV.

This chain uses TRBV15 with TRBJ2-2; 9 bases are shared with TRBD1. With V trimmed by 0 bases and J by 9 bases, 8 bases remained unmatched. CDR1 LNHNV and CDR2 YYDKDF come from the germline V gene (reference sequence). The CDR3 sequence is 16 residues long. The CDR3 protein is CATSRETWDRARELFF. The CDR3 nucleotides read TGTGCCACCAGCAGAGAAACTTGGGACAGGGCCAGGGAGCTGTTTTTT.

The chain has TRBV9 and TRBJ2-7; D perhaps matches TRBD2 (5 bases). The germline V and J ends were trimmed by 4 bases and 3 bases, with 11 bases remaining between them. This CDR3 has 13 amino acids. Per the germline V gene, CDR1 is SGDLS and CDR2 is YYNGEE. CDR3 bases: TGTGCCAGCAGCCCTGGGAGTCTCTACGAGCAGTACTTC. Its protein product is CASSPGSLYEQYF. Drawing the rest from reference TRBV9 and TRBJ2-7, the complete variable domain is DSGVTQTPKHLITATGQRVTLRCSPRSGDLSVYWYQQSLDQGLQFLIQYYNGEERAKGNILERFSAQQFPDLHSELNLSSLELGDSALYFCASSPGSLYEQYFGPGTRLTVT.

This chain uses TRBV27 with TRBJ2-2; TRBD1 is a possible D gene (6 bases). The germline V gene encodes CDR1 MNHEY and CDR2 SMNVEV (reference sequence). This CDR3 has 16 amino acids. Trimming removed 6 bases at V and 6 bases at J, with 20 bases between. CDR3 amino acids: CASSLGPRGGAGELFF. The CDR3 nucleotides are TGTGCCAGCAGCTTAGGGCCCAGGGGCGGCGCCGGGGAGCTGTTTTTT.

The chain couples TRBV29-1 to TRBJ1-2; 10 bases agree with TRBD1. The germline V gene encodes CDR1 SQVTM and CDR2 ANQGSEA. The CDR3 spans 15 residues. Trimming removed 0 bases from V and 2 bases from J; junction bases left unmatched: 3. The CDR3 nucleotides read TGCAGCGTTGAAGATGACAGGGGGCGCAACTATGGCTACACCTTC. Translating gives CSVEDDRGRNYGYTF.

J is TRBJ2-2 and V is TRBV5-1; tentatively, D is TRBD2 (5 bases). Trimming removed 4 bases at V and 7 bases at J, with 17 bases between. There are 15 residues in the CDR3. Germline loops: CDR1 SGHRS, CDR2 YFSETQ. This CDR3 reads CASSPDTTRVGELFF. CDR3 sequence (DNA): TGCGCCAGCAGCCCTGACACGACGAGGGTCGGGGAGCTGTTTTTT.

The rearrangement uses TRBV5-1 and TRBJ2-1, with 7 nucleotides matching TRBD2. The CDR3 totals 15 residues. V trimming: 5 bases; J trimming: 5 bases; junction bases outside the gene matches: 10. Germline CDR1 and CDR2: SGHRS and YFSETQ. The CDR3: CASREDGRLNNEQFF. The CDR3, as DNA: TGCGCCAGCAGAGAAGACGGGAGGTTAAACAATGAGCAGTTCTTC.

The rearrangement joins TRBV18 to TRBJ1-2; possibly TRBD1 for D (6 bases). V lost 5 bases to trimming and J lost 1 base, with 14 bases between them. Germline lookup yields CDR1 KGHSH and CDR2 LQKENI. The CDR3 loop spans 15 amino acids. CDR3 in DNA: TGTGCCAGCTCAAGAACAGGGTTGGGTAACTATGGCTACACCTTC. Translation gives CASSRTGLGNYGYTF.